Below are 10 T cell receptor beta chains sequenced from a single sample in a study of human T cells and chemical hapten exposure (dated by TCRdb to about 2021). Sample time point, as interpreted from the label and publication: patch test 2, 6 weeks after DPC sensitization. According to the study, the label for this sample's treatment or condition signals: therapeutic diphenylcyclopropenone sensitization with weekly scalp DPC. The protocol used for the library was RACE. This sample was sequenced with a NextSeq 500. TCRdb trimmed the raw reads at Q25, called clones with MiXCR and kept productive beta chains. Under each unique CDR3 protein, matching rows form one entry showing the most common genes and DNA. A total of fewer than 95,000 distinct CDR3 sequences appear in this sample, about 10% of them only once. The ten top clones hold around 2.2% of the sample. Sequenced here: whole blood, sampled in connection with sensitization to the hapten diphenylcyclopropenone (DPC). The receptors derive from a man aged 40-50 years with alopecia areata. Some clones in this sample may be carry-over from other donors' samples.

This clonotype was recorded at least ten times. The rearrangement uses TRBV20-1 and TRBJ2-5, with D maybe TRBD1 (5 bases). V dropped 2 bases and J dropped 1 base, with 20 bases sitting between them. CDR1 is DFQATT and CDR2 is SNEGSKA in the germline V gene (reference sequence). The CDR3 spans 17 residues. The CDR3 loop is CSARSERGRDFQETQYF. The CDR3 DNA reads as TGCAGTGCTAGAAGTGAAAGGGGTAGGGATTTCCAAGAGACCCAGTACTTC.

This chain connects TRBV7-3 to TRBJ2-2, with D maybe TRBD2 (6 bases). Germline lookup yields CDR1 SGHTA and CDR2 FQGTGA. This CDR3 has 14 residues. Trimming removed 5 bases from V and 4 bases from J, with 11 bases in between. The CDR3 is CASSRGYGTGELFF. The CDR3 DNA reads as TGTGCCAGCAGCCGGGGGTACGGCACCGGGGAGCTGTTTTTT.

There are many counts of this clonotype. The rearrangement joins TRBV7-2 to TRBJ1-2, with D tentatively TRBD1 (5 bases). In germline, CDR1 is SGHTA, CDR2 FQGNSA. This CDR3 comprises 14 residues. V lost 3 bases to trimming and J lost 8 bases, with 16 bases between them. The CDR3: CASSLGRGERGYTF. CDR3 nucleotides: TGTGCCAGCAGCTTGGGACGGGGAGAGAGGGGCTACACCTTC.

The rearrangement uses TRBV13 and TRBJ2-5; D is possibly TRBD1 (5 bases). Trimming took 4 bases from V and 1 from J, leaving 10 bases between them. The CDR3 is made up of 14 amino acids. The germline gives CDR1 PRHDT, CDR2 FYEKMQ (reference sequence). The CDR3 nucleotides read TGTGCCAGCAGCTCTCGGACAAGCCAAGAGACCCAGTACTTC. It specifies CASSSRTSQETQYF.

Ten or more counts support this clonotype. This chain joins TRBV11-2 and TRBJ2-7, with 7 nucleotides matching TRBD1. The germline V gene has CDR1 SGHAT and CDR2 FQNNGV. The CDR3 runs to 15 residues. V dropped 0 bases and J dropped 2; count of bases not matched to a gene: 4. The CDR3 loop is CASSLDGQATYEQYF. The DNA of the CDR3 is TGTGCCAGCAGCTTAGATGGACAGGCTACCTACGAGCAGTACTTC.

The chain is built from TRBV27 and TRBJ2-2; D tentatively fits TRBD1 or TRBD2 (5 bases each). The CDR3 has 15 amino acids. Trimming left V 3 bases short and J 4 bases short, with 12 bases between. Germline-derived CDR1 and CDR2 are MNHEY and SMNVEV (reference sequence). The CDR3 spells CASSFWQGPTGELFF. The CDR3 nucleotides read TGTGCCAGCAGTTTTTGGCAGGGACCCACCGGGGAGCTGTTTTTT.

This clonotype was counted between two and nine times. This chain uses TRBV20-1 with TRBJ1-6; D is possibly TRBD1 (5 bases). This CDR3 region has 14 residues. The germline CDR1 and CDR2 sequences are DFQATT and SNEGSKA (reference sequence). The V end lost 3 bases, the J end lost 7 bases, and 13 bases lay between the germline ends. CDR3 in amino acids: CSARAPGSNSPLHF. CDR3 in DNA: TGCAGTGCTAGGGCACCAGGGTCCAATTCACCCCTCCACTTT.

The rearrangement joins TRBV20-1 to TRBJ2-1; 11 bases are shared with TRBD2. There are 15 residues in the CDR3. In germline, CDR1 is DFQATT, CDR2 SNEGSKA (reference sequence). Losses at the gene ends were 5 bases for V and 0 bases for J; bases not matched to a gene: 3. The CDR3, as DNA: TGCAGTGCTCAGGGACTAGCGGACTCCTACAATGAGCAGTTCTTC. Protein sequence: CSAQGLADSYNEQFF.

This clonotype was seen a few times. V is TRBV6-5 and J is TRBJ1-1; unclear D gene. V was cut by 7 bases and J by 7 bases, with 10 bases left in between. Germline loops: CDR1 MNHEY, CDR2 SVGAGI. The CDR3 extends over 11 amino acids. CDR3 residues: CASNSRGEAFF. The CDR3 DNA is TGTGCCAGCAATTCACGGGGTGAAGCTTTCTTT.

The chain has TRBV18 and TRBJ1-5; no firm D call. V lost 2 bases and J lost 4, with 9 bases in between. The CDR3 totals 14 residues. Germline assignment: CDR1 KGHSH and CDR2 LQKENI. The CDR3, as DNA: TGTGCCAGCTCACCAGGGAACACTAATCAGCCCCAGCATTTT. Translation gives CASSPGNTNQPQHF.